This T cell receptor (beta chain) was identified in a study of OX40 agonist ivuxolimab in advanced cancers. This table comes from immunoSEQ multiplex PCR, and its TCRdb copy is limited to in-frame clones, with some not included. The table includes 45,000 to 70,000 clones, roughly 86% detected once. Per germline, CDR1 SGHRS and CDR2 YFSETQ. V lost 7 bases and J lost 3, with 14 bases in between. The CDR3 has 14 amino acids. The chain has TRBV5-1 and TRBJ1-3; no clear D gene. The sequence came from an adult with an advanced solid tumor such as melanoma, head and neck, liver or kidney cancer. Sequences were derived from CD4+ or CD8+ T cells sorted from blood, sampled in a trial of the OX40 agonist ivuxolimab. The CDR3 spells CASCAYSGGNTIYF. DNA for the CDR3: TGCGCCAGCTGCGCCTACAGCGGTGGAAACACCATATATTTT.